These 10 T cell receptor beta chains were all obtained from the same sample, sequenced in a study of T cells in Graves' hyperthyroidism and ophthalmopathy. Regions amplified from RNA transcripts were the TCR beta CDR3 regions. Researchers ran a first-round RT-PCR on the TCR CDR3 using the HTBI primer set. TCRdb recomputed calls from the multiplex PCR reads with MiXCR, one row per CDR3 protein. The table records some 560,000 distinct CDR3 sequences, around 15% of them present only once. Input material: blood. These receptors came from a middle-aged woman with Graves' hyperthyroidism.

The chain has TRBV6-2 or TRBV6-3 and TRBJ1-1; tentative D call: TRBD1 (6 bases). The V gene lost 5 bases and the J gene lost 1 base, with 23 bases spanning the gap. Germline V lookup: CDR1 MNHEY, CDR2 SVGEGT. The CDR3 spans 18 residues. The CDR3 reads CASSLVGGGFPTNTEAFF. As DNA, the CDR3 is TGTGCCAGCAGTCTCGTAGGGGGGGGGTTCCCAACGAACACTGAAGCTTTCTTT.

In the case of this clonotype: This may come from a read error, since a much larger clone is one base off. The V gene is TRBV24-1, the J gene TRBJ2-1, with D perhaps TRBD2 (5 bases). Looked up from germline, CDR1 is KGHDR and CDR2 is SFDVKD. The CDR3 spans 16 residues. In DNA, the CDR3 is TGTGCCACCGGTGATTCCTGGCAGCGGTCCTACAATGAGCAGTTCTTC. Translation gives CATGDSWQRSYNEQFF.

This clonotype was counted many times. This rearrangement joins TRBV9 to TRBJ1-5, with D perhaps matching TRBD1 (5 bases). CDR3 size: 14 residues. CDR1 is SGDLS and CDR2 is YYNGEE in the germline V gene. Between the trimmed V and J ends, which lost 2 bases and 3 bases, there was a span of 9 bases. CDR3 bases: TGTGCCAGCAGCGTCGGAGGGGACAATCAGCCCCAGCATTTT. Encoded protein: CASSVGGDNQPQHF.

There are many counts of this clonotype. V usage is TRBV30 and J usage is TRBJ2-7, with a possible D match to TRBD1 (6 bases). The CDR3 is made up of 13 amino acids. Trimming took 4 bases from V and 3 from J, leaving 13 bases between them. Per germline, CDR1 GTSNPN and CDR2 SVGIG (reference sequence). The CDR3 coding sequence is TGTGCCTGGAACGTGGGACACTACTACGAGCAGTACTTC. Its protein is CAWNVGHYYEQYF. Based on the CDR3 plus reference TRBV30 and TRBJ2-7, the full variable domain is SQTIHQWPATLVQPVGSPLSLECTVEGTSNPNLYWYRQAAGRGLQLLFYSVGIGQISSEVPQNLSASRPQDRQFILSSKKLLLSDSGFYLCAWNVGHYYEQYFGPGTRLTVT.

Many counts were recorded for this clonotype. The junction differs from germline at one of its ends, possibly a read error. CDR3 amino acids: CASSYSTGGISHEQYF. CDR3 coding DNA: TGTGCCAGCAGTTACTCCACAGGGGGCATCTCCCACGAGCAGTACTTC. This chain links TRBV6-5 with TRBJ2-7; TRBD1 matches 9 bases. Germline values: CDR1 MNHEY, CDR2 SVGAGI. The CDR3 contains 16 residues.

This clonotype was observed at least ten times. The rearrangement joins TRBV20-1 to TRBJ2-5; D is unclear. V gave up 6 bases and J gave up 2 bases, with 10 bases separating them. This CDR3 has 12 amino acids. CDR1 is DFQATT, CDR2 SNEGSKA, per germline (reference sequence). CDR3 sequence reads: CSADQSQETQYF. The DNA of the CDR3 is TGCAGTGCCGATCAGAGTCAAGAGACCCAGTACTTC.

This clonotype has only one observation. This chain links TRBV29-1 with TRBJ1-1, with unresolved D. Trimming removed 3 bases from V and 4 bases from J, with 0 bases in between. Germline lookup yields CDR1 SQVTM and CDR2 ANQGSEA. CDR3 length equals 9 residues. The CDR3 region is CSVDTEAFF. The CDR3 DNA sequence: TGCAGCGTTGACACTGAAGCTTTCTTT.

This clonotype occurred a few times. This chain connects TRBV5-1 to TRBJ2-1; 10 bases fit TRBD1. Germline V gives CDR1 SGHRS, CDR2 YFSETQ. Trimming at V came to 4 bases and at J to 5 bases, leaving 6 bases not matched to a gene. The CDR3 has 15 residues. In DNA, the CDR3 is TGCGCCAGCAGCCCCAGGACAGGGGGGAACAATGAGCAGTTCTTC. Translation: CASSPRTGGNNEQFF. Supplemented by reference TRBV5-1 and TRBJ2-1, the full variable domain reads KAGVTQTPRYLIKTRGQQVTLSCSPISGHRSVSWYQQTPGQGLQFLFEYFSETQRNKGNFPGRFSGRQFSNSRSEMNVSTLELGDSALYLCASSPRTGGNNEQFFGPGTRLTVL.

The table lists this clonotype with many counts. CDR3 protein: CASRTDPTDTQYF. Written as DNA, the CDR3 is TGTGCCAGCAGGACCGACCCAACAGATACGCAGTATTTT. V usage is TRBV2 and J usage is TRBJ2-3; no definite D call. The germline V and J ends were trimmed by 6 bases and 3 bases, with 10 bases remaining between them. Looked up from germline, CDR1 is SNHLY and CDR2 is FYNNEI. The CDR3 length is 13 residues.

This clonotype was detected many times. The chain recombines TRBV3-1 with TRBJ1-2; D not certain. This CDR3 has 13 residues. Germline lookup yields CDR1 LGHDT and CDR2 YNNKEL (reference sequence). V was clipped by 4 bases and J by 1 base, with 7 bases between them. The chain's CDR3 is CASSRLNNYGYTF. The CDR3 nucleotides read TGTGCCAGCAGCCGACTAAATAACTATGGCTACACCTTC.